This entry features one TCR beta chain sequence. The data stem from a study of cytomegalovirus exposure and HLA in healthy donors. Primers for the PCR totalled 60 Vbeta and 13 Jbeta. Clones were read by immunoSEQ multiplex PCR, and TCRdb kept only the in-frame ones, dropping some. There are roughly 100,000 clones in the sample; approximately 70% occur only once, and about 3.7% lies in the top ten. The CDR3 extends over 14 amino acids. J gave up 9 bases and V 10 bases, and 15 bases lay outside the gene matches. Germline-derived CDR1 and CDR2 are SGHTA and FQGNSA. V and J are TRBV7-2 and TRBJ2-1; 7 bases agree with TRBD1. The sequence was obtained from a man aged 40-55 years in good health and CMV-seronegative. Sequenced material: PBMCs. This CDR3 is CAIGTGTAPFEQFF. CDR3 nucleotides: TGTGCCATCGGAACCGGGACAGCCCCCTTTGAGCAGTTCTTC.